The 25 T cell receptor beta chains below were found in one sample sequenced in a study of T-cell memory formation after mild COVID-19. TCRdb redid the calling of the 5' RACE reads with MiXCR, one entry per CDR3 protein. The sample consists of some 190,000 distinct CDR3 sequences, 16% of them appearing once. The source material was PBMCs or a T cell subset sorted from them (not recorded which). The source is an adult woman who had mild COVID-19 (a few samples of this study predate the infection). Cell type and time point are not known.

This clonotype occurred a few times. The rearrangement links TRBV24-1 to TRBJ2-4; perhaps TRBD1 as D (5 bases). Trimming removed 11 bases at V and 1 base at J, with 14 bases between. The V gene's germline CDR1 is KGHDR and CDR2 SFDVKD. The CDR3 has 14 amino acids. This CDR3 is CAIICGAAKNIQYF. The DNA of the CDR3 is TGTGCCATCATATGTGGGGCGGCCAAAAACATTCAGTACTTC.

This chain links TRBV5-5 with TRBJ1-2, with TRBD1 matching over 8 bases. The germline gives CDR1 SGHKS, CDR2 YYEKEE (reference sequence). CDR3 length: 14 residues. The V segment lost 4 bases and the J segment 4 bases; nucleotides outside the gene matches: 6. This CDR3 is CASSPPGQGYGYTF. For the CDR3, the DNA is TGTGCCAGCAGCCCGCCCGGACAGGGCTATGGCTACACCTTC.

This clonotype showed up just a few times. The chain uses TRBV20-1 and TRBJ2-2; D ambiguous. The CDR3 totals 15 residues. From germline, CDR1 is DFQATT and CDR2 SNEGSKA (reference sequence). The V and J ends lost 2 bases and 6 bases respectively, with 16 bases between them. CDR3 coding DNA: TGCAGTGCTAGAAAAGACGGTGGGCCGCCCGGGGAGCTGTTTTTT. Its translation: CSARKDGGPPGELFF.

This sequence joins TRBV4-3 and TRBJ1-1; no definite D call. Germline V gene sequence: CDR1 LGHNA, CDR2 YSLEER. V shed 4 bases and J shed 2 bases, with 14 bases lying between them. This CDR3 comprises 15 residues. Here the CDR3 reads CASSPGGGLNTEAFF. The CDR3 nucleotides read TGCGCCAGCAGCCCCGGCGGAGGGTTAAACACTGAAGCTTTCTTT.

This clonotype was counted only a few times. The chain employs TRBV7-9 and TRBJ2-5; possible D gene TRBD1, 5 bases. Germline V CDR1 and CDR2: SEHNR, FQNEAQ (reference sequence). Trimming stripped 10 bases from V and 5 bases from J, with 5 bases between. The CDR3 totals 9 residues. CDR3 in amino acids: CATGETQYF. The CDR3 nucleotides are TGTGCCACAGGGGAGACCCAGTACTTC.

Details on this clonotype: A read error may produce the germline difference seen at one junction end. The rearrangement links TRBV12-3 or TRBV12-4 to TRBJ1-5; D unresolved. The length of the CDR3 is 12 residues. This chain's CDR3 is CPSSLNSQPQHF. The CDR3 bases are TGTCCCAGCAGTTTGAATAGTCAGCCCCAGCATTTT.

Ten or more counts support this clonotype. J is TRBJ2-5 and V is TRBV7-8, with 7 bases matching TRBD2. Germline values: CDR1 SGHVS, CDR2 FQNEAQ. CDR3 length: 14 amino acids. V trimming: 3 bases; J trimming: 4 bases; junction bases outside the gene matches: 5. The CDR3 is CASSLGGGRETQYF. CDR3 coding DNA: TGTGCCAGCAGCTTGGGCGGGGGAAGAGAGACCCAGTACTTC.

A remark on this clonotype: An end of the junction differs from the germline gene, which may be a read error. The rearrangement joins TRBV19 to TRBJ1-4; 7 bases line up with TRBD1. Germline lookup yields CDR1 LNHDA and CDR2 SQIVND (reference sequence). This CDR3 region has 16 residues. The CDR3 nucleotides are TGTGCCAGTCGAGACAGGGACCAAGCAACTTATGAAAAACTGTTTTTT. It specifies CASRDRDQATYEKLFF.

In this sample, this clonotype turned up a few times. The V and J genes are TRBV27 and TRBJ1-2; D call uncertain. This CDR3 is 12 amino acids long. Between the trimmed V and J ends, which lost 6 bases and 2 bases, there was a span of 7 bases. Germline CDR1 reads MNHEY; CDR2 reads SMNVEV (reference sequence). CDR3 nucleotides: TGTGCCAGCAGACAAGGGAACTATGGCTACACCTTC. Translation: CASRQGNYGYTF.

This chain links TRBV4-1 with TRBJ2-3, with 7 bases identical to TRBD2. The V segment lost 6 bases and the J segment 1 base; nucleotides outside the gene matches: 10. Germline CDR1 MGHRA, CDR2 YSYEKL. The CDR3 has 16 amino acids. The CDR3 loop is CASRLTSGDRTDTQYF. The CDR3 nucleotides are TGCGCCAGCAGACTAACCAGCGGGGACCGCACAGATACGCAGTATTTT.

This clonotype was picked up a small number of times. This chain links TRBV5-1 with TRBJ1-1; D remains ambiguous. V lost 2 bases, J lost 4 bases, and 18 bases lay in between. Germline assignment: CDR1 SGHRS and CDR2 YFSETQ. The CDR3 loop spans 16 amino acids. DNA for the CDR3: TGCGCCAGCAGCTTCCTAGGCCAGGCGGGTGCCACTGAAGCTTTCTTT. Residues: CASSFLGQAGATEAFF.

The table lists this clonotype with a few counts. The CDR3 loop is CSVSRGRSDEKLFF. As DNA, the CDR3 is TGCAGCGTGTCCCGGGGAAGGAGTGATGAAAAACTGTTTTTT. The chain couples TRBV29-1 to TRBJ1-4; D not certain. The ends were cut back, 6 bases at V and 6 bases at J, with 17 bases in the middle. Germline V gives CDR1 SQVTM, CDR2 ANQGSEA. The CDR3 is made up of 14 amino acids.

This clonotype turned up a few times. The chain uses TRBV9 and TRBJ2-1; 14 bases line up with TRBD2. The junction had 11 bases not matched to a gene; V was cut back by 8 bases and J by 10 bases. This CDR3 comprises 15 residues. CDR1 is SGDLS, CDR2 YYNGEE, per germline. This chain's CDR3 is CASSTGTSGRGEQFF. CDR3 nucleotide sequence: TGTGCCAGTTCAACCGGGACTAGCGGGAGAGGGGAGCAGTTCTTC.

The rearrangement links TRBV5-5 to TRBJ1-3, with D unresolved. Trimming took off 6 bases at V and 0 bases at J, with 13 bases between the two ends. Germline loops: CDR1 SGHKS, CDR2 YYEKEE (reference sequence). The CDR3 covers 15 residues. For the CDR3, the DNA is TGTGCCAGCAACCCTGGACGCAACTCTGGAAACACCATATATTTT. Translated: CASNPGRNSGNTIYF.

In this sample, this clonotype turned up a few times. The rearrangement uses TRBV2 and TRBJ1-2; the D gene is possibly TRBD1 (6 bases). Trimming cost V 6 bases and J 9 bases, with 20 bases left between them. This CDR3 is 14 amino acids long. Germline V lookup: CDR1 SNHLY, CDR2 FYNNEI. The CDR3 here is CASRKDRSGSSYTF. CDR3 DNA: TGTGCCAGCAGGAAAGACAGGTCCGGCTCGAGCTACACCTTC.

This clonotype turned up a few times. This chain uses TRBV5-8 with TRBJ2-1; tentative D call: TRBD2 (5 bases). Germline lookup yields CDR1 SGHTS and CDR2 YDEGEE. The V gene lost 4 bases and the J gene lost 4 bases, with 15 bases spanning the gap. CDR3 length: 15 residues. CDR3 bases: TGTGCCAGCAGCCCACGAGGGCAGGTTTACAATGAGCAGTTCTTC. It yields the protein CASSPRGQVYNEQFF.

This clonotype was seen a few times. CDR3 nucleotide sequence: TGTGCCAGCAGAGGGTGGACAGGGGTCGACGAGCAGTACTTC. Its protein product is CASRGWTGVDEQYF. This chain connects TRBV7-9 to TRBJ2-7; 9 positions agree with TRBD1. Losses at the gene ends were 6 bases for V and 5 bases for J; bases not matched to a gene: 8. The germline V gene has CDR1 SEHNR and CDR2 FQNEAQ (reference sequence). The CDR3 length is 14 residues.

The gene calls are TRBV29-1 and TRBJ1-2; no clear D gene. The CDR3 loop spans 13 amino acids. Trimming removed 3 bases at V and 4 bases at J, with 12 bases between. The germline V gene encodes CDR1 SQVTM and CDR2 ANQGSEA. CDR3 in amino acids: CSVEQQRSYGYTF. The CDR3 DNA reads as TGCAGCGTTGAGCAACAGCGGAGCTATGGCTACACCTTC.

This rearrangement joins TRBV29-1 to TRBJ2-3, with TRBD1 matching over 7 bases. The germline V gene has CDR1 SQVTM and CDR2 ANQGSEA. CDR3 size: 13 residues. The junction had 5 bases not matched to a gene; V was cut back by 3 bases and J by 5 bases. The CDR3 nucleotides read TGCAGCGTTGATTCGGGACAGAGAGATACGCAGTATTTT. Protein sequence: CSVDSGQRDTQYF.

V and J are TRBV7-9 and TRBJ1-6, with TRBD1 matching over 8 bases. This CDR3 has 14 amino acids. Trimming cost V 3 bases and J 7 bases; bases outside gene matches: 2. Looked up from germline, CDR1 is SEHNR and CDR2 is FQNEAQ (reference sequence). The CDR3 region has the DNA TGTGCCAGCAGCTTCCAGGGGGCAAATTCACCCCTCCACTTT. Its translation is CASSFQGANSPLHF.

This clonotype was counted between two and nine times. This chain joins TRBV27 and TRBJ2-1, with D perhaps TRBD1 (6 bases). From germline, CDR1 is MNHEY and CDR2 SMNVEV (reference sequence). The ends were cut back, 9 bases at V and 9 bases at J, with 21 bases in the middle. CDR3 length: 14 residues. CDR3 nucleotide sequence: TGTGCCAGTTTTAGGACAAAGGGGGTCAGTGAGCAGTTCTTC. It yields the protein CASFRTKGVSEQFF.

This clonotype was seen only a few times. The DNA for the CDR3 is TGTGCCAGCAGCCAAGGCGGGAGGGGCACAGATACGCAGTATTTT. It is translated as CASSQGGRGTDTQYF. This chain joins TRBV3-1 and TRBJ2-3, with 9 bases matching TRBD2. The germline V gene encodes CDR1 LGHDT and CDR2 YNNKEL (reference sequence). V was pared by 1 base and J by 1 base, with 0 bases of the junction left unmatched. This CDR3 comprises 15 residues.

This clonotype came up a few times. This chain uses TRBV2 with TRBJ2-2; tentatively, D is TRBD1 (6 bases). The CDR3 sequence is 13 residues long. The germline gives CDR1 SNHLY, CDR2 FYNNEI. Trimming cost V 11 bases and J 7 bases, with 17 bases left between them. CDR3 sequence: CAQSGTIDGELFF. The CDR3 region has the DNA TGTGCCCAATCCGGGACAATTGACGGGGAGCTGTTTTTT.

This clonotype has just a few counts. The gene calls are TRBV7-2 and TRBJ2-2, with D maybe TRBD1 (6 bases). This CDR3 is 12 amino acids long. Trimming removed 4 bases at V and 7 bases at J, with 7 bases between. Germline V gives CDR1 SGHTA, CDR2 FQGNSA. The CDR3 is CASSWGRGELFF. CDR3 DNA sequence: TGTGCCAGCAGCTGGGGGCGCGGGGAGCTGTTTTTT.

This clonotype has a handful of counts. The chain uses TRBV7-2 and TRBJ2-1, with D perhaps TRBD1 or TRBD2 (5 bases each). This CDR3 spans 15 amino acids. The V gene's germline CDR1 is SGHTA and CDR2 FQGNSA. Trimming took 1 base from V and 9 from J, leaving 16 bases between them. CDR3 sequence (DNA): TGTGCCAGCAGCTTAGTGGGGATTTCGAGGGGTGAGCAGTTCTTC. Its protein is CASSLVGISRGEQFF.